This T cell receptor beta chain was sequenced during a study of naive and memory T cell subsets. An equimolar mix of two oligonucleotides served as the beta constant-region primer for TRBC1 and TRBC2. Ligated cDNA was amplified by four rounds of PCR with nested alpha and beta constant-region primers and SP2. MiXCR, run by TCRdb on the UMI-ligation and nested PCR reads, gives a single entry per CDR3 protein. Seen here are a few thousand distinct CDR3 sequences, 5.2% observed once, and the top ten hold 25% to 40%. The CDR3 extends over 14 amino acids. Germline lookup yields CDR1 DFQATT and CDR2 SNEGSKA (reference sequence). Losses at the gene ends were 6 bases for V and 7 bases for J; bases not matched to a gene: 5. This clonotype was seen a handful of times.

Sample: CD4+ TEMRA cells from blood. Documented subset: effector memory re-expressing CD45RA, CD45RA+ CD27-. The chain recombines TRBV20-1 with TRBJ2-1; TRBD2 agrees at 14 bases. This TCR derives from a human donor in good health. The CDR3 protein is CSAATSGRGNEQFF. For the CDR3, the DNA is TGCAGTGCCGCGACTAGCGGGAGGGGTAATGAGCAGTTCTTC.